The entry below gives a single T cell receptor beta chain sequence along with its context. Participant reports of clinical history set cohort assignment. Recovery meant two consecutive negative NP/OP PCR tests, professional clearance, or resolved symptoms. This CDR3 spans 15 amino acids. The germline gives CDR1 LNHDA, CDR2 SQIVND (reference sequence). V lost 7 bases to trimming and J lost 6 bases; unmatched junction nucleotides: 11. This specimen belongs to a study of blood T cell repertoires in COVID-19. Methods used by the authors: Amplification of reference gene primers provided the estimated nucleated cell counts. Clones were sequenced by immunoSEQ multiplex PCR, and TCRdb holds only the in-frame ones, with some missing. V, J and clone size are taken as reported in that table, and D and trimming were inferred from the DNA itself. This table has hundreds of thousands of clones, roughly 87% appearing once.

The sequencing sample was made of PBMCs or T cells enriched from blood (not recorded which). The TCR was taken from a woman between 18 and 30 years old who had recovered from COVID-19. The chain combines TRBV19 with TRBJ1-2, with TRBD1 identical over 10 bases. In DNA, the CDR3 is TGTGCCAGTACCTTATTAGCGGGACAGGGGAATGGCTACACCTTC. Its protein product is CASTLLAGQGNGYTF.